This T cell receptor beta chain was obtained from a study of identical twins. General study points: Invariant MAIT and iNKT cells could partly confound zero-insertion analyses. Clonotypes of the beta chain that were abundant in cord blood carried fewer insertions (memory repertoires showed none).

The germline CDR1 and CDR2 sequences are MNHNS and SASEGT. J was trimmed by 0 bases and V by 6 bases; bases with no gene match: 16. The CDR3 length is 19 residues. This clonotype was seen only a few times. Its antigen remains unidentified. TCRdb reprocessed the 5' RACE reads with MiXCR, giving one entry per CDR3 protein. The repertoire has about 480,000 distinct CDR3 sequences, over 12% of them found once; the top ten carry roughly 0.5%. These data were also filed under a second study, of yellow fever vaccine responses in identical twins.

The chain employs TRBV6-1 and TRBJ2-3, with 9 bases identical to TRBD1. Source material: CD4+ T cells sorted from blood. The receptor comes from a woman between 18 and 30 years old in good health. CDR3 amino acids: CASRSKPGQGSESTDTQYF. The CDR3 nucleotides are TGTGCCAGCAGATCAAAACCGGGACAGGGTTCCGAGAGCACAGATACGCAGTATTTT.